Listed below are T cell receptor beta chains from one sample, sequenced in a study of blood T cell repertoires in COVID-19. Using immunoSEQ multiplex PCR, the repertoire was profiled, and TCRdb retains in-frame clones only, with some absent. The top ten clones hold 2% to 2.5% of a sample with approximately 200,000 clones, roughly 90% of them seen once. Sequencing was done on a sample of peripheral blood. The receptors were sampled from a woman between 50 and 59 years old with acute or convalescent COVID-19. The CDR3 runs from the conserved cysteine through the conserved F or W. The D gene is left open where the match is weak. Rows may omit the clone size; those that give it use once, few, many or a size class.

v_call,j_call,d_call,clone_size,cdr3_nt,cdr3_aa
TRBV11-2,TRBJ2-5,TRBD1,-,TGTGCCAGCAGCTTTCCAGGGGGCGAGTGGGAGACCCAGTACTTC,CASSFPGGEWETQYF
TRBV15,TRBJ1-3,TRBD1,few,TGTGCCACCAGCAGATACTTAATGACAGGGGATTATGGAAACACCATATATTTT,CATSRYLMTGDYGNTIYF
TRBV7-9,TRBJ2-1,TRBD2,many,TGTGCCAGGGCGCCAGGGGGAGCGGGGGGCTACAATGAGCAGTTCTTC,CARAPGGAGGYNEQFF
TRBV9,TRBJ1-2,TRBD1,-,TGTGCCAGCAGCGTAGTTTCAGGGGGCGGCTACACCTTC,CASSVVSGGGYTF
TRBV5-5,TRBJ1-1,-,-,TGTGCCAGCAGCTTTGCGGGGGACACTGAAGCTTTCTTT,CASSFAGDTEAFF
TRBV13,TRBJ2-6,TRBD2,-,TGTGCCAGCAGACATCGGGGGGATGGTTTGGCCAACGTCCTGACTTTC,CASRHRGDGLANVLTF
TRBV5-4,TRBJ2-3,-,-,TGTGCCAGCACCTCCCGGGTAGGGGCAGATACGCAGTATTTT,CASTSRVGADTQYF
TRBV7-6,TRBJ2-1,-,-,TGTGCCAGCAGCTTAGGGCTAGCGAAGGCCTACAATGAGCAGTTCTTC,CASSLGLAKAYNEQFF
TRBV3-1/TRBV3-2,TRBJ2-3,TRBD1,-,TGTGCCAGCAGCCTGACAGGGGGCACAGATACGCAGTATTTT,CASSLTGGTDTQYF
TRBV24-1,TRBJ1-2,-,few,TGTGCCACCAGTGCCCCGGGGGACTATGGCTACACCTTC,CATSAPGDYGYTF
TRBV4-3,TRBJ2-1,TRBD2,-,TGCGCCAGCAGCCAATTTCGGGGGGATGAGCAGTTCTTC,CASSQFRGDEQFF
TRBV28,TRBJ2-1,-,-,TGTGCCAGCAGTTCCCCAGGGGTCTCCTACAATGAGCAGTTCTTC,CASSSPGVSYNEQFF
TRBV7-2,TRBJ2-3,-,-,TGTGCCAGCAGCTACCTTTCCGCGTGGGGCCCAGATACGCAGTATTTT,CASSYLSAWGPDTQYF
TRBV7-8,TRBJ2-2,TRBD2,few,TGTGCCAGCAGCCCACCCCGGGCTAGCGGCACCGGGGAGCTGTTTTTT,CASSPPRASGTGELFF
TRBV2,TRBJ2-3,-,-,TGTGCCAGCAGTGACGGGCTAGCTAGGACAGATACGCAGTATTTT,CASSDGLARTDTQYF
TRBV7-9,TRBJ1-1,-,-,TGTGCCAGCAGCTTATCCCCAGATAACACTGAAGCTTTCTTT,CASSLSPDNTEAFF
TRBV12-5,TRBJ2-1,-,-,TGTGCTAGTGGCTCTACGGACCACAGGTACAATGAGCAGTTCTTC,CASGSTDHRYNEQFF
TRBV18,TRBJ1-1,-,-,TGTGCCAGCTCACCCCAGGGGTCGAACACTGAAGCTTTCTTT,CASSPQGSNTEAFF
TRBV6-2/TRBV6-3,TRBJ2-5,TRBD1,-,TGTGCCAGCAGTTTCCCGGGACAGGGGGCAGGAGAGACCCAGTACTTC,CASSFPGQGAGETQYF
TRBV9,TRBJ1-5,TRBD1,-,TGTGCCAGCAGCGTTGGAGGGGGCGCGCAGCCCCAGCATTTT,CASSVGGGAQPQHF
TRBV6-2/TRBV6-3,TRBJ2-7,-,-,TGTGCCAGCAGTTGGGCAGGGCTCTACGAGCAGTACTTC,CASSWAGLYEQYF
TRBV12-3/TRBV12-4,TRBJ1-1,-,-,TGTGCCAGCAGAGGAACGGGGAACACTGAAGCTTTCTTT,CASRGTGNTEAFF
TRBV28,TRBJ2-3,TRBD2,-,TGTGCCAGCCCACCTCGGACTAGTCCGTTGGATACGCAGTATTTT,CASPPRTSPLDTQYF
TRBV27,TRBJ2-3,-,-,TGTGCCAGCAGAGGCAGGGCTGCAGATACGCAGTATTTT,CASRGRAADTQYF
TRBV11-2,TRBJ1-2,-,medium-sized,TGTGCCAGCAGCTTATCGGAAGGAGGAAGGCCCTTC,CASSLSEGGRPF
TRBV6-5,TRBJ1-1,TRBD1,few,TGTGCCAGCACCCCGGGACAGGGAGCTGAAGCTTTCTTT,CASTPGQGAEAFF
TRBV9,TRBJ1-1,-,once,TGTGCCAGCACCCAGGGGCCTGACACTGAAGCTTTCTTT,CASTQGPDTEAFF
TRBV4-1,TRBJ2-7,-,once,TGCGCCAGCAGCCAGTCGGGGTACGGCTCCTACGAGCAGTACTTC,CASSQSGYGSYEQYF